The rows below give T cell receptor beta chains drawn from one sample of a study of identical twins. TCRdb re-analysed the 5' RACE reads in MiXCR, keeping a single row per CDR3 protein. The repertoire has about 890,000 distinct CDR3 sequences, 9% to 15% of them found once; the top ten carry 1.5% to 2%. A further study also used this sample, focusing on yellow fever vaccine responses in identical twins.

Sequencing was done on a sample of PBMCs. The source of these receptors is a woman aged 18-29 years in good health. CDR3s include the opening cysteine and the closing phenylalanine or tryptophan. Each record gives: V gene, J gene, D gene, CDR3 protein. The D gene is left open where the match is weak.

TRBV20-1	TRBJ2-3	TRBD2	CSASRREGDTTDTQYF
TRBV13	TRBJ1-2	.	CASSFSEGYGYTF
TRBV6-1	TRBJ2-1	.	CASTRLNEQFF
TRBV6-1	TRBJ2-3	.	CASRPGLLTDTQYF
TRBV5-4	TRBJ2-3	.	CASSWGTTDTQYF
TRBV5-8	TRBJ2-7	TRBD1	CASSASGGYSSYEQYF
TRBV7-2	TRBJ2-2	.	CASSLVLNTGELFF
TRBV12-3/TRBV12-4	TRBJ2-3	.	CASSGRRYTDTQYF
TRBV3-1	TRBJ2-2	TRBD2	CASSHPEGSGGPETGELFF
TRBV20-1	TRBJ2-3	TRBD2	CSALPTSGGIDTQYF
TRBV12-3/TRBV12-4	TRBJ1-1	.	CASRQKTGFVTEAFF
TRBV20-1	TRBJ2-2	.	CSARPPGNTGELFF
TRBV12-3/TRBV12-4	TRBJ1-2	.	CASSFGEGPYGYTF
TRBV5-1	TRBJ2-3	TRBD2	CASSHGLADTAGTDTQYF
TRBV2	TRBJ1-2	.	CASSAEGTAPGYTF
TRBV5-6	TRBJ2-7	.	CASSPDGTVSYEQYF
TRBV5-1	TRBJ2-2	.	CASRSTDQTGELFF
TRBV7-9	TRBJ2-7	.	CASSLDDSSYEQYF
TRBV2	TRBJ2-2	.	CASSEERGMTGELFF
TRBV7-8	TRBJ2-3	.	CASSSPRGATDTQYF
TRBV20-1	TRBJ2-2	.	CSARQGTNTGELFF
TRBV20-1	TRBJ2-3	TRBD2	CSARLAGVLDTQYF
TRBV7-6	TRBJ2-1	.	CASSTRGVAEFFRNEQFF
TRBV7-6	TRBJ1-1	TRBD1	CASSSIPGQGLNTEAFF
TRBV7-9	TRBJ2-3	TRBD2	CASSPGGGAYTQYF
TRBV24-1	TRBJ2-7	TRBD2	CATSDSGGGSYEQYF
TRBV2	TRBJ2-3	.	CASTTQGTDTQYF
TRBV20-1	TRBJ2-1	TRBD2	CSARLLRLAGGNEQFF
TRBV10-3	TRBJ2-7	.	CAIRALTWNEQYF
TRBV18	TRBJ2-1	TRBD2	CASSPASGARNEQFF
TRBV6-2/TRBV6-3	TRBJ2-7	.	CASNDFPYEQYF
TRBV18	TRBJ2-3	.	CASSPQDSRTDTQYF
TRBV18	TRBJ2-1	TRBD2	CASSTGLAGVNEQFF
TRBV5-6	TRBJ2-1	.	CASSFSPPGEQFF
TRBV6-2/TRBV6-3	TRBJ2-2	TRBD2	CASSPPGTSGRATNTGELFF
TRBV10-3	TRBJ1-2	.	CAISESISTIPGYGYTF
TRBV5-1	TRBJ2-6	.	CASSLEVIGANVLTF
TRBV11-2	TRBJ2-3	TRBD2	CASSSHSGEADTQYF
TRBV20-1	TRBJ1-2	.	CSGRQAEGYTF
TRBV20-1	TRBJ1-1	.	CSARDSRGTEAFF
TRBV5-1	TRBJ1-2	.	CASSLAGGREGTYGYTF
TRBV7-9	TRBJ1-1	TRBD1	CASSGRDSEAFF
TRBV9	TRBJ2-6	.	CASSVRGSGANVLTF